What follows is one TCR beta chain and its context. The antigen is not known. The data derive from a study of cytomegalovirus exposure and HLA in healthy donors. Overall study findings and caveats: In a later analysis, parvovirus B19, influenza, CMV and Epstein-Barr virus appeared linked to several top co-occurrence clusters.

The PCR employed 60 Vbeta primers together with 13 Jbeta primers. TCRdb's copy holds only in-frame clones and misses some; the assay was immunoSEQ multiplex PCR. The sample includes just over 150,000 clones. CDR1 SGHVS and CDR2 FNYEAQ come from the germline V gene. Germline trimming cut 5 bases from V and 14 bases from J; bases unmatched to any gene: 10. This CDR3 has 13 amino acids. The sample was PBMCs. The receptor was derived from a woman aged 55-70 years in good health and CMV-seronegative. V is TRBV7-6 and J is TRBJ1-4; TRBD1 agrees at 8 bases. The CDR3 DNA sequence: TGTGCCAGCAGCCCTTCCTCCGGGACAGGTCTGTTTTTT. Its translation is CASSPSSGTGLFF.